One sample yielded the 21 T cell receptor beta chains listed below, sequenced in a study of blood T cell repertoires in COVID-19. This table comes from immunoSEQ multiplex PCR, and its TCRdb copy is limited to in-frame clones, with some not included. The data contain approximately 300,000 clones, 87% of them singletons. The sequencing sample was made of PBMCs or T cells enriched from blood (not recorded which). Every receptor here comes from a woman aged 25 to 45 who had recovered from COVID-19.

CDR3 region: CASNVQGARTGELFF. In DNA, the CDR3 is TGTGCCAGCAACGTACAGGGGGCGAGAACCGGGGAGCTGTTTTTT. The chain combines TRBV7-2 with TRBJ2-2; 9 bases match TRBD1. V lost 7 bases to trimming and J lost 5 bases; unmatched junction nucleotides: 8. Germline V gene data show CDR1 as SGHTA and CDR2 as FQGNSA. The CDR3 runs 15 residues.

The chain joins TRBV12-3 or TRBV12-4 to TRBJ1-5; D gene uncertain. The germline V and J ends were trimmed by 0 bases and 6 bases, with 3 bases remaining between them. This CDR3 comprises 12 residues. The CDR3 spells CASSLARQPQHF. Written as DNA, the CDR3 is TGTGCCAGCAGTTTAGCGCGTCAGCCCCAGCATTTT.

The chain joins TRBV4-1 to TRBJ2-3; TRBD2 aligns across 8 bases. The J segment lost 8 bases and the V segment lost 0 bases, leaving 4 bases of the junction unmatched. Looked up from germline, CDR1 is MGHRA and CDR2 is YSYEKL. The CDR3 is 14 amino acids. For the CDR3, the DNA is TGCGCCAGCAGCCAAGATGCGGGGGGCACTACGCAGTATTTT. Protein sequence: CASSQDAGGTTQYF.

This chain uses TRBV27 with TRBJ2-2; 8 bases fit TRBD1. V was clipped by 5 bases and J by 0 bases; unmatched bases: 2. The CDR3 totals 15 residues. Per germline, CDR1 MNHEY and CDR2 SMNVEV (reference sequence). CDR3 nucleotide sequence: TGTGCCAGCAGTCACAGGGGGTCGAACACCGGGGAGCTGTTTTTT. Encoded protein: CASSHRGSNTGELFF.

This sequence joins TRBV30 and TRBJ1-3; a possible D gene is TRBD1 (5 bases). Germline CDR1 is GTSNPN and CDR2 is SVGIG (reference sequence). The CDR3 contains 16 residues. The germline V and J ends were trimmed by 2 bases and 7 bases, with 21 bases remaining between them. The CDR3 is CAWSLGGTSGTNTIYF. Written as DNA, the CDR3 is TGTGCCTGGAGTCTCGGCGGGACGTCGGGCACGAACACCATATATTTT.

The chain joins TRBV12-3 or TRBV12-4 to TRBJ1-2, with a weak D call TRBD1 (5 bases). Trimming stripped 6 bases from V and 2 bases from J, with 7 bases between. The CDR3 extends over 12 amino acids. The CDR3 is CASSRVNYGYTF. The CDR3 nucleotides are TGTGCCAGCAGCAGGGTAAACTATGGCTACACCTTC.

The chain uses TRBV9 and TRBJ2-7; 9 nucleotides agree with TRBD1. The CDR3 spans 15 residues. V lost 4 bases to trimming and J lost 6 bases; unmatched junction nucleotides: 11. Germline CDR1 is SGDLS and CDR2 is YYNGEE. CDR3 in amino acids: CASSRMGQGPLEQYF. As DNA, the CDR3 is TGTGCCAGCAGCCGTATGGGACAGGGTCCTCTCGAGCAGTACTTC.

J is TRBJ1-1 and V is TRBV5-4; 7 bases match TRBD1. This CDR3 has 11 residues. CDR1 is SGHNT, CDR2 YYREEE, per germline (reference sequence). V gave up 8 bases and J gave up 6 bases; unmatched junction bases: 4. The CDR3 loop reads CASRGHAEAFF. The CDR3 DNA is TGTGCCAGTAGGGGGCACGCTGAAGCTTTCTTT.

The V and J genes are TRBV2 and TRBJ1-3; unclear D gene. Trimming removed 6 bases at V and 2 bases at J, with 5 bases between. The CDR3 is 12 amino acids. The germline CDR1 and CDR2 sequences are SNHLY and FYNNEI. The CDR3 sequence is CASSPTGNTIYF. The CDR3 DNA follows: TGTGCCAGCAGCCCTACTGGAAACACCATATATTTT.

Notes on this clone: Other DNA sequences in this sample translate to the same CDR3. V usage is TRBV6-5 and J usage is TRBJ1-6; D remains unclear. Germline assignment: CDR1 MNHEY and CDR2 SVGAGI. CDR3 length: 14 residues. The germline V and J ends were trimmed by 5 bases and 7 bases, with 12 bases remaining between them. The CDR3 sequence: CASSRDRGNSPLHF. The CDR3 DNA is TGTGCCAGCAGTCGGGATCGAGGGAATTCACCCCTCCACTTT.

The rearrangement uses TRBV3-1 (or the pseudogene TRBV3-2) and TRBJ2-7, with 7 positions matching TRBD1. In germline, CDR1 is LGHDT, CDR2 YNNKEL (reference sequence). The CDR3 covers 12 residues. The trim removed 3 bases at V and 7 bases at J, leaving 3 bases unmatched. The CDR3 sequence is CASSHRTGEQYF. CDR3 in DNA: TGTGCCAGCAGCCATCGGACAGGTGAGCAGTACTTC.

The chain combines TRBV11-2 with TRBJ2-6, with 9 bases aligning to TRBD1. Per germline, CDR1 SGHAT and CDR2 FQNNGV. With V trimmed by 5 bases and J by 0 bases, 11 bases remained unmatched. The CDR3 runs to 19 residues. The CDR3 nucleotides read TGTGCCAGCAGCACCCGGGACAGGGTGTTCCTCTCTGGGGCCAACGTCCTGACTTTC. Amino acid sequence: CASSTRDRVFLSGANVLTF.

The gene calls are TRBV10-3 and TRBJ1-5; maybe TRBD1 (6 bases). Germline CDR1 reads ENHRY; CDR2 reads SYGVKD. The CDR3 runs 13 residues. V was trimmed by 3 bases and J by 7 bases, leaving 10 bases between them. The CDR3 here is CAISDTGPQPQHF. The DNA for the CDR3 is TGTGCCATCAGTGACACAGGGCCCCAGCCCCAGCATTTT.

The chain uses TRBV5-4 and TRBJ1-6; tentatively, D is TRBD1 (5 bases). Per germline, CDR1 SGHNT and CDR2 YYREEE (reference sequence). Trimming removed 4 bases at V and 6 bases at J, with 14 bases between. This CDR3 is 15 amino acids long. The CDR3 loop reads CASSEPQGTNSPLHF. The DNA of the CDR3 is TGTGCCAGCAGCGAGCCCCAGGGAACTAATTCACCCCTCCACTTT.

The CDR3 here is CASSAEDRSGNTIYF. The DNA of the CDR3 is TGTGCCAGCAGCGCCGAAGACAGGTCTGGAAACACCATATATTTT. The chain uses TRBV9 and TRBJ1-3; D is possibly TRBD1 (6 bases). V lost 3 bases and J lost 1, with 11 bases in between. The germline V gene has CDR1 SGDLS and CDR2 YYNGEE. This CDR3 has 15 residues.

The chain combines TRBV30 with TRBJ2-7; D gene uncertain. The CDR3 extends over 12 amino acids. Trimming removed 3 bases from V and 1 base from J, with 7 bases in between. In germline, CDR1 is GTSNPN, CDR2 SVGIG (reference sequence). The CDR3 nucleotides read TGTGCCTGGAGCGTCACTTCCTACGAGCAGTACTTC. As protein: CAWSVTSYEQYF. Drawing the rest from reference TRBV30 and TRBJ2-7, the complete variable domain is SQTIHQWPATLVQPVGSPLSLECTVEGTSNPNLYWYRQAAGRGLQLLFYSVGIGQISSEVPQNLSASRPQDRQFILSSKKLLLSDSGFYLCAWSVTSYEQYFGPGTRLTVT.

The chain couples TRBV7-2 to TRBJ1-4; 8 bases align to TRBD1. Germline V gene sequence: CDR1 SGHTA, CDR2 FQGNSA. The V segment lost 4 bases and the J segment 6 bases; nucleotides outside the gene matches: 7. The CDR3 runs to 15 residues. This chain's CDR3 is CASSYGQGDDEKLFF. CDR3 bases: TGTGCCAGCAGCTACGGACAGGGCGATGATGAAAAACTGTTTTTT.

The chain employs TRBV19 and TRBJ2-5; TRBD1 matches 9 bases. The V gene's germline CDR1 is LNHDA and CDR2 SQIVND (reference sequence). This CDR3 is 14 amino acids long. The junction had 7 bases not matched to a gene; V was cut back by 4 bases and J by 7 bases. For the CDR3, the DNA is TGTGCCAGTAGTACTAACAGGGGGCACCCGACCCAGTACTTC. This sequence encodes CASSTNRGHPTQYF.

This chain links TRBV6-5 with TRBJ2-1; a weak D match, TRBD2 (5 bases). The CDR3 length is 12 residues. Looked up from germline, CDR1 is MNHEY and CDR2 is SVGAGI. Trimming shortened V by 4 bases and J by 7 bases, and 8 bases separated the two germline ends. The CDR3 loop reads CASSSTGNEQFF. For the CDR3, the DNA is TGTGCCAGCAGTTCCACGGGGAATGAGCAGTTCTTC.

J is TRBJ1-1 and V is TRBV13; the match to TRBD1 covers 7 bases. Germline trimming cut 4 bases from V and 5 bases from J; bases unmatched to any gene: 10. CDR3 length: 15 residues. CDR1 PRHDT and CDR2 FYEKMQ come from the germline V gene (reference sequence). The DNA of the CDR3 is TGTGCCAGCAGCTCCTCCGAGACAGGGAATACTGAAGCTTTCTTT. Translating it yields CASSSSETGNTEAFF.

This rearrangement joins TRBV7-9 to TRBJ2-3, with unresolved D. CDR1 is SEHNR and CDR2 is FQNEAQ in the germline V gene (reference sequence). Trimming removed 1 base at V and 1 base at J, with 6 bases between. The CDR3 is made up of 14 amino acids. CDR3 loop: CASSLGQGTDTQYF. Here the CDR3 DNA reads TGTGCCAGCAGCTTAGGGCAGGGCACAGATACGCAGTATTTT.